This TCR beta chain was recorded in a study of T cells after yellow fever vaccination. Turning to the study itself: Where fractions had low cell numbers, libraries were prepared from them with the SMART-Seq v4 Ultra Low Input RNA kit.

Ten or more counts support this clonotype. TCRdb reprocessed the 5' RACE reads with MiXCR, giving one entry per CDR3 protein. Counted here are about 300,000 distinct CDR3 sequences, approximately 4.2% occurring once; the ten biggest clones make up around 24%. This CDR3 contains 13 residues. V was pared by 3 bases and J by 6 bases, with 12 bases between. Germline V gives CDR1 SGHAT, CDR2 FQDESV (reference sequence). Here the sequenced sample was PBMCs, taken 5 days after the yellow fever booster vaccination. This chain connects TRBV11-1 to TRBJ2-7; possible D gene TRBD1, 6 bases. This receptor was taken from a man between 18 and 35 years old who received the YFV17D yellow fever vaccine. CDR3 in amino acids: CASSFGTPLEQYF. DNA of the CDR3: TGTGCCAGCAGCTTTGGGACACCTCTCGAGCAGTACTTC.